This T cell receptor beta chain was sequenced during a study of T cell repertoires in cytomegalovirus infection. TCRdb ran MiXCR on the reads and lists one entry per CDR3 protein. The sample lists hundreds of thousands of distinct CDR3 sequences, 24% occurring once. The CDR3 sequence is 15 residues long. V lost 3 bases to trimming and J lost 2 bases, with 14 bases between them. The V gene's germline CDR1 is DFQATT and CDR2 SNEGSKA (reference sequence). Sequenced: CD8+ T cells from PBMCs. This chain connects TRBV20-1 to TRBJ2-1; D unresolved. This clonotype originated in a human donor in good health (CMV status not recorded). Some clones in this sample may be carry-over from other donors' samples. The CDR3 region is CSASRRQPAYNEQFF. The CDR3 nucleotides are TGCAGTGCTAGTCGCCGGCAGCCAGCCTACAATGAGCAGTTCTTC.